Included here is one T cell receptor (beta chain) sequence, with context. The V gene's germline CDR1 is SGHKS and CDR2 YYEKEE (reference sequence). V trimming: 2 bases; J trimming: 3 bases; junction bases outside the gene matches: 4. This CDR3 spans 14 amino acids. This sample is part of a study of shared T cell receptors in the human thymus. The table came from immunoSEQ multiplex PCR; TCRdb's copy has only in-frame clones and leaves some out. Of about 660,000 clones detected, 87% appear once; the ten largest clones hold over 0.008%. These records were also assigned to another study, of human thymus T cells. This second study says: What related research reported was that thymic repertoires overlapped highly among unrelated individuals.

This chain connects TRBV5-5 to TRBJ1-1, with TRBD1 identical over 7 bases. The clonotype comes from a boy less than two years old with a congenital heart defect. Sequencing was performed on thymocytes. As DNA, the CDR3 is TGTGCCAGCAGCTTCGACAGGGAAGACACTGAAGCTTTCTTT. This codes for CASSFDREDTEAFF.